Shown below are 23 T cell receptor beta chains from a single sample sequenced in a study of T cell clonotyping in hematopoietic cell transplantation. The repertoire was sequenced with immunoSEQ multiplex PCR; TCRdb's copy has only in-frame clones and lacks some. The sample lists approximately 3,800 clones, 76% occurring once. Here the sequenced sample was peripheral blood mononuclear cells, taken 100 days after allogeneic stem cell transplant. These TCRs come from a male patient aged 50 or older who had an allogeneic stem cell transplant from an unrelated donor, so the T cells may come from the graft donor. Some clones in this sample may be carry-over from other donors' samples.

V usage is TRBV5-1 and J usage is TRBJ1-2; TRBD1 aligns across 9 bases. In germline, CDR1 is SGHRS, CDR2 YFSETQ. This CDR3 spans 14 amino acids. V lost 4 bases to trimming and J lost 4 bases; unmatched junction nucleotides: 5. The CDR3 protein is CASSVDRGFYGYTF. CDR3 bases: TGCGCCAGCAGCGTGGACAGGGGCTTCTATGGCTACACCTTC.

This chain joins TRBV5-6 and TRBJ1-2, with TRBD1 identical over 9 bases. Germline lookup yields CDR1 SGHDT and CDR2 YYEEEE. J gave up 0 bases and V 4 bases, and 4 bases lay outside the gene matches. The CDR3 runs to 15 residues. CDR3 DNA: TGTGCCAGCAGCCCCTGGACAGGGGCTAACTATGGCTACACCTTC. It translates to CASSPWTGANYGYTF.

The J gene is TRBJ1-5, the V gene TRBV13; D possibly corresponds to TRBD1 (5 bases). The V gene's germline CDR1 is PRHDT and CDR2 FYEKMQ (reference sequence). The ends were cut back, 5 bases at V and 4 bases at J, with 15 bases in the middle. The CDR3 spans 15 residues. The CDR3 sequence: CASSARGPWNQPQHF. In nucleotides, the CDR3 is TGTGCCAGCAGCGCCCGGGGCCCTTGGAATCAGCCCCAGCATTTT.

The rearrangement joins TRBV9 to TRBJ1-2, with D hard to call. The CDR3 is 13 residues long. Trimming removed 4 bases from V and 6 bases from J, with 13 bases in between. Looked up from germline, CDR1 is SGDLS and CDR2 is YYNGEE. The CDR3 loop is CASSSAPQDGYTF. The CDR3 nucleotides are TGTGCCAGCAGCTCCGCCCCTCAGGATGGCTACACCTTC.

The gene calls are TRBV5-1 and TRBJ2-5; D might be TRBD2 (6 bases). There are 14 residues in the CDR3. The V end lost 5 bases, the J end lost 5 bases, and 16 bases lay between the germline ends. Germline V gene data show CDR1 as SGHRS and CDR2 as YFSETQ. This CDR3 reads CASSFSGGLETQYF. The CDR3 coding sequence is TGCGCCAGCAGTTTCTCTGGGGGGTTGGAGACCCAGTACTTC. The variable domain in full, completed from reference TRBV5-1 and TRBJ2-5, reads KAGVTQTPRYLIKTRGQQVTLSCSPISGHRSVSWYQQTPGQGLQFLFEYFSETQRNKGNFPGRFSGRQFSNSRSEMNVSTLELGDSALYLCASSFSGGLETQYFGPGTRLLVL.

The chain recombines TRBV9 with TRBJ2-3; D perhaps matches TRBD1 (6 bases). V was clipped by 3 bases and J by 5 bases, with 25 bases between them. Germline-derived CDR1 and CDR2 are SGDLS and YYNGEE. The CDR3 has 18 amino acids. CDR3 DNA sequence: TGTGCCAGCAGCGAGATGGGTGTGGGGGCGGCTATCCTAGATACGCAGTATTTT. Protein: CASSEMGVGAAILDTQYF.

This clone was detected once. The CDR3 DNA follows: TGTGCCAGCAGCTCGACGCCGGGACTAGCGGGAGAGACCCAGTACTTC. Translation: CASSSTPGLAGETQYF. This rearrangement joins TRBV5-4 to TRBJ2-5; 12 nucleotides agree with TRBD2. The CDR3 totals 16 residues. Germline CDR1 and CDR2: SGHNT and YYREEE (reference sequence). The ends lost 3 bases at V and 4 bases at J; junction bases unmatched: 7.

This sequence joins TRBV7-2 and TRBJ2-7, with a possible D match to TRBD2 (5 bases). Germline CDR1 is SGHTA and CDR2 is FQGNSA. Trimming left V 5 bases short and J 5 bases short, with 16 bases between. The CDR3 totals 14 residues. The DNA of the CDR3 is TGTGCCAGCAGCCTGGCGGGCAGATCGGACGAGCAGTACTTC. As protein: CASSLAGRSDEQYF.

The chain has TRBV4-3 and TRBJ2-3, with 7 nucleotides matching TRBD2. Germline assignment: CDR1 LGHNA and CDR2 YSLEER. Trimming removed 3 bases from V and 0 bases from J; junction bases left unmatched: 18. The CDR3 loop spans 20 amino acids. The CDR3: CASSQRWGFWRERSTDTQYF. Here the CDR3 DNA reads TGCGCCAGCAGCCAGAGGTGGGGGTTTTGGCGGGAGAGGAGCACAGATACGCAGTATTTT.

The chain uses TRBV2 and TRBJ2-2; possibly TRBD1 for D (6 bases). Germline lookup yields CDR1 SNHLY and CDR2 FYNNEI. V lost 0 bases, J lost 7 bases, and 12 bases lay in between. The CDR3 has 15 residues. CDR3 sequence (DNA): TGTGCCAGCAGTGAAGCGTCCAGGGGAGACGGGGAGCTGTTTTTT. Protein product: CASSEASRGDGELFF.

The chain is built from TRBV7-7 and TRBJ2-3; 13 positions match TRBD2. Trimming cost V 5 bases and J 2 bases; bases outside gene matches: 4. This CDR3 has 16 residues. CDR1 SSHAT and CDR2 FNYEAQ come from the germline V gene (reference sequence). The CDR3 region is CASSRGTSGVTDTQYF. Here the CDR3 DNA reads TGTGCCAGCAGCAGGGGGACTAGCGGGGTCACAGATACGCAGTATTTT.

This clone was seen only a few times. The chain uses TRBV27 and TRBJ1-2; 8 bases align to TRBD1. The germline CDR1 and CDR2 sequences are MNHEY and SMNVEV (reference sequence). The junction had 7 bases not matched to a gene; V was cut back by 5 bases and J by 8 bases. This CDR3 contains 13 residues. For the CDR3, the DNA is TGTGCCAGCAGTCTCGGGACAGGTGAAGGCTACACCTTC. Translation gives CASSLGTGEGYTF.

This chain joins TRBV29-1 and TRBJ1-3; 7 bases align to TRBD1. J gave up 7 bases and V 5 bases, and 2 bases lay outside the gene matches. Germline V lookup: CDR1 SQVTM, CDR2 ANQGSEA. The length of the CDR3 is 11 residues. The CDR3 loop reads CSVQGGNTIYF. The CDR3 DNA reads as TGCAGCGTTCAGGGGGGGAACACCATATATTTT.

This clone was detected only once. The CDR3 spells CASSTTGRYGYTF. DNA for the CDR3: TGTGCCAGCAGCACGACAGGCCGTTATGGCTACACCTTC. The rearrangement links TRBV11-2 to TRBJ1-2, with D possibly TRBD1 on 6 matching bases. Germline V gene sequence: CDR1 SGHAT, CDR2 FQNNGV. This CDR3 is 13 amino acids long. V was cut by 5 bases and J by 5 bases, with 12 bases left in between.

The chain links TRBV19 to TRBJ1-1, with 7 bases that match TRBD1. Trimming took 3 bases from V and 1 from J; bases not matched to a gene: 2. The germline gives CDR1 LNHDA, CDR2 SQIVND (reference sequence). This CDR3 has 14 amino acids. CDR3 coding DNA: TGTGCCAGTAGTATTGAGGGGGCGAACACTGAAGCTTTCTTT. Residues: CASSIEGANTEAFF. The whole variable domain, filled in from reference TRBV19 and TRBJ1-1, reads DGGITQSPKYLFRKEGQNVTLSCEQNLNHDAMYWYRQDPGQGLRLIYYSQIVNDFQKGDIAEGYSVSREKKESFPLTVTSAQKNPTAFYLCASSIEGANTEAFFGQGTRLTVV.

The rearrangement joins TRBV5-1 to TRBJ1-1; D is perhaps TRBD1 (5 bases). Trimming cost V 3 bases and J 6 bases, with 12 bases left between them. The CDR3 contains 13 residues. The germline V gene has CDR1 SGHRS and CDR2 YFSETQ. The CDR3 nucleotides read TGCGCCAGCAGCTGGGACCCCGCGGCTGAAGCTTTCTTT. Encoded protein: CASSWDPAAEAFF. Using reference TRBV5-1 and TRBJ1-1 for the parts outside the CDR3, the full variable domain is KAGVTQTPRYLIKTRGQQVTLSCSPISGHRSVSWYQQTPGQGLQFLFEYFSETQRNKGNFPGRFSGRQFSNSRSEMNVSTLELGDSALYLCASSWDPAAEAFFGQGTRLTVV.

CDR3 coding DNA: TGTGCCAGCAGCTTAGTGGGAGGCCCCTACGAGCAGTACTTC. As protein: CASSLVGGPYEQYF. The chain uses TRBV7-2 and TRBJ2-7, with a possible D match to TRBD2 (6 bases). The CDR3 length is 14 residues. Germline V CDR1 and CDR2: SGHTA, FQGNSA. V was cut by 1 base and J by 2 bases, with 9 bases left in between.

J is TRBJ1-5 and V is TRBV28, with 7 bases matching TRBD1. The CDR3 has 18 amino acids. V was clipped by 5 bases and J by 4 bases; unmatched bases: 17. Germline V gene sequence: CDR1 MDHEN, CDR2 SYDVKM. This chain's CDR3 is CASSPMARGTEWNQPQHF. CDR3 DNA sequence: TGTGCCAGCAGTCCGATGGCGCGGGGGACAGAGTGGAATCAGCCCCAGCATTTT.

CDR3 in DNA: TGCGCCAGCAAAGAGGGATTTGCCACAGATACGCAGTATTTT. Amino acid sequence: CASKEGFATDTQYF. V and J are TRBV10-1 and TRBJ2-3; TRBD2 might be the D (5 bases). Trimming removed 7 bases at V and 2 bases at J, with 13 bases between. CDR1 WNHNN and CDR2 SYGVQD come from the germline V gene (reference sequence). CDR3 length: 14 residues.

This chain links TRBV7-9 with TRBJ1-2; 10 nucleotides line up with TRBD1. Germline V gene lookup returns CDR1 SEHNR and CDR2 FQNEAQ (reference sequence). The CDR3 sequence is 16 residues long. V shed 4 bases, J shed 4 bases, and the junction held 9 bases outside the gene matches. This CDR3 reads CASSSSRGQGTYGYTF. CDR3 nucleotide sequence: TGTGCCAGCAGCTCCTCTAGGGGACAGGGGACCTATGGCTACACCTTC.

The CDR3 reads CASSLGRLGSNQPQHF. In DNA, the CDR3 is TGTGCCAGCAGCTTGGGACGCCTAGGAAGCAATCAGCCCCAGCATTTT. The chain couples TRBV7-2 to TRBJ1-5, with D perhaps TRBD1 (5 bases). CDR3 length equals 16 residues. V lost 3 bases and J 1 base, leaving 13 bases between the germline ends. CDR1 is SGHTA, CDR2 FQGNSA, per germline.

This chain joins TRBV29-1 and TRBJ2-7, with TRBD2 identical over 7 bases. After removal of 6 bases from V and 2 bases from J, the junction contained 7 bases not matched to a gene. This CDR3 comprises 13 residues. Germline CDR1 reads SQVTM; CDR2 reads ANQGSEA. The chain's CDR3 is CSVRGGGTYEQYF. The CDR3 nucleotides read TGCAGCGTGCGGGGCGGGGGAACCTACGAGCAGTACTTC.

This chain connects TRBV30 to TRBJ2-5; D gene ambiguous. The CDR3 has 11 residues. Trimming stripped 0 bases from V and 5 bases from J, with 4 bases between. The V gene's germline CDR1 is GTSNPN and CDR2 SVGIG (reference sequence). CDR3 nucleotide sequence: TGTGCCTGGAGTGTACACGAGACCCAGTACTTC. Its protein product is CAWSVHETQYF.